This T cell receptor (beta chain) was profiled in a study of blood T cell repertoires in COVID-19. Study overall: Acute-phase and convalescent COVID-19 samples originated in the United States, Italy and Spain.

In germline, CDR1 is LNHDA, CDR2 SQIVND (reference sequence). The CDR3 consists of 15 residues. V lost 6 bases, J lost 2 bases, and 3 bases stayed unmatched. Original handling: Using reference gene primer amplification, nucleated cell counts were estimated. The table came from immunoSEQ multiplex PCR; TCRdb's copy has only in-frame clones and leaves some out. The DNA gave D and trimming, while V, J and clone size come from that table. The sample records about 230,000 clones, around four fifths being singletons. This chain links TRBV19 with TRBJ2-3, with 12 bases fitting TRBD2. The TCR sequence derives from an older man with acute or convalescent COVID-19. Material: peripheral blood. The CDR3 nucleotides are TGTGCCAGTAGCCGACTAGCGGGGGACACAGATACGCAGTATTTT. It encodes CASSRLAGDTDTQYF.